These 7 T cell receptor beta chains came from one sample sequenced in a study of identical twins. From the 5' RACE reads, TCRdb called clonotypes with MiXCR, one entry per CDR3 protein. The sample has 1.5 million to 2 million distinct CDR3 sequences, about 32% seen once. What was sequenced was cord blood. Receptors were obtained from a newborn girl in good health.

V is TRBV7-9 and J is TRBJ2-7; no reliable D call. There are 14 residues in the CDR3. The V end was cut by 4 bases, the J end by 2 bases, with 12 bases between. Germline CDR1 and CDR2: SEHNR and FQNEAQ (reference sequence). CDR3 amino acids: CASSSRTETYEQYF. The CDR3 region has the DNA TGTGCCAGCAGCTCCCGTACTGAAACCTACGAGCAGTACTTC. The whole variable domain, remainder taken from reference TRBV7-9 and TRBJ2-7, is DTGVSQNPRHKITKRGQNVTFRCDPISEHNRLYWYRQTLGQGPEFLTYFQNEAQLEKSRLLSDRFSAERPKGSFSTLEIQRTEQGDSAMYLCASSSRTETYEQYFGPGTRLTVT.

This clonotype has more than one count but fewer than ten. The gene calls are TRBV10-3 and TRBJ2-7; TRBD1 agrees at 7 bases. Looked up from germline, CDR1 is ENHRY and CDR2 is SYGVKD. The CDR3 consists of 13 residues. The junction had 9 bases not matched to a gene; V was cut back by 10 bases and J by 3 bases. CDR3 sequence: CATSTGSVYEQYF. Written as DNA, the CDR3 is TGTGCCACCTCGACAGGGTCGGTCTACGAGCAGTACTTC.

In this sample, this clonotype turned up a few times. The chain recombines TRBV28 with TRBJ1-4; D remains ambiguous. CDR3 size: 13 residues. Trimming left V 5 bases short and J 5 bases short, with 9 bases between. Germline CDR1 and CDR2: MDHEN and SYDVKM. The CDR3 region is CASSPGENEKLFF. The CDR3 DNA reads as TGTGCCAGCAGTCCTGGAGAAAATGAAAAACTGTTTTTT.

This clonotype was picked up a small number of times. The rearrangement uses TRBV5-1 and TRBJ2-2; D call uncertain. The ends were cut back, 0 bases at V and 3 bases at J, with 9 bases in the middle. Germline-derived CDR1 and CDR2 are SGHRS and YFSETQ. This CDR3 is built from 15 residues. Here the CDR3 DNA reads TGCGCCAGCAGCTTGGCCTCGACTCACACCGGGGAGCTGTTTTTT. Translating it yields CASSLASTHTGELFF. Using reference TRBV5-1 and TRBJ2-2 for the parts outside the CDR3, the full variable domain is KAGVTQTPRYLIKTRGQQVTLSCSPISGHRSVSWYQQTPGQGLQFLFEYFSETQRNKGNFPGRFSGRQFSNSRSEMNVSTLELGDSALYLCASSLASTHTGELFFGEGSRLTVL.

This clonotype was counted only a few times. V gene TRBV2 combines with J gene TRBJ1-2; D possibly corresponds to TRBD1 (6 bases). Trimming left V 6 bases short and J 5 bases short, with 10 bases between. This CDR3 contains 12 residues. Germline CDR1 and CDR2: SNHLY and FYNNEI. CDR3 loop: CASRIQGYGYTF. CDR3 coding DNA: TGTGCCAGCAGAATACAGGGTTATGGCTACACCTTC.

In nucleotides, the CDR3 is TGTGCCAGCAGCTTGTTCCCGGGACAGGCTAGCTACGAGCAGTACTTC. Translation gives CASSLFPGQASYEQYF. This chain connects TRBV11-2 to TRBJ2-7; 8 positions match TRBD1. V dropped 3 bases and J dropped 3; count of bases not matched to a gene: 10. From germline, CDR1 is SGHAT and CDR2 FQNNGV. This CDR3 is 16 amino acids long. The whole variable domain, filled in from reference TRBV11-2 and TRBJ2-7, reads EAGVAQSPRYKIIEKRQSVAFWCNPISGHATLYWYQQILGQGPKLLIQFQNNGVVDDSQLPKDRFSAERLKGVDSTLKIQPAKLEDSAVYLCASSLFPGQASYEQYFGPGTRLTVT.

This clonotype was seen only a few times. The DNA for the CDR3 is TGCGCCAGCAGCTTCCTGGCGGGGGCCAAACGGGATGAGCAGTTCTTC. Its translation: CASSFLAGAKRDEQFF. The V call is TRBV5-1, the J call TRBJ2-1; D might be TRBD2 (7 bases). This CDR3 has 16 residues. V lost 2 bases and J 8 bases, leaving 20 bases between the germline ends. Germline lookup yields CDR1 SGHRS and CDR2 YFSETQ.